These 25 T cell receptor beta chains were sequenced from one sample in a study of glioma-infiltrating T cells. The iRepertoire nested amplicon-rescue multiplex PCR amplified TCR alpha and beta CDR3s from RNA. TCRdb used MiXCR to reprocess the multiplex PCR reads, holding one entry per CDR3 protein. The data show around 390,000 distinct CDR3 sequences, approximately 42% seen once. Sequencing was carried out using glioma tissue, nonneoplastic brain tissue, or PBMCs (not recorded which). The source is a human donor with low-grade glioma or glioblastoma, undergoing nonglioma brain surgery, or in good health (not recorded which).

The chain has TRBV9 and TRBJ2-3; D not resolved. Germline V gene sequence: CDR1 SGDLS, CDR2 YYNGEE. The CDR3 spans 13 residues. V was clipped by 2 bases and J by 5 bases, with 9 bases between them. The chain's CDR3 is CASSVTPQDTQYF. DNA for the CDR3: TGTGCCAGCAGCGTTACCCCTCAAGATACGCAGTATTTT.

This clonotype was observed a handful of times. V usage is TRBV6-1 and J usage is TRBJ2-3, with no clear D. V was pared by 4 bases and J by 2 bases, with 7 bases between. This CDR3 region has 13 residues. The germline V gene has CDR1 MNHNS and CDR2 SASEGT. CDR3 coding DNA: TGTGCCAGCAGTGTCCTAGACACAGATACGCAGTATTTT. It specifies CASSVLDTDTQYF.

There are many counts of this clonotype. The chain carries TRBV27 and TRBJ2-3; D is unresolved. CDR1 and CDR2 (germline): MNHEY, SMNVEV (reference sequence). The CDR3 sequence is 16 residues long. Trimming left V 3 bases short and J 0 bases short, with 13 bases between. CDR3 protein: CASSFVGFASTDTQYF. Here the CDR3 DNA reads TGTGCCAGCAGTTTCGTAGGTTTCGCTAGCACAGATACGCAGTATTTT.

This clonotype turned up a few times. The chain joins TRBV19 to TRBJ2-4, with D possibly being TRBD1 or TRBD2 (5 bases each). CDR1 and CDR2 (germline): LNHDA, SQIVND (reference sequence). The CDR3 runs 14 residues. V lost 8 bases to trimming and J lost 5 bases, with 16 bases between them. This chain's CDR3 is CASSNRRGQNIQYF. CDR3 in DNA: TGTGCCAGTTCTAACCGTAGGGGACAAAACATTCAGTACTTC.

As for this clonotype: An end of the junction differs from the germline gene, which may be a read error. CDR3: CATSGLDSGYYEQYF. The CDR3 coding sequence is TGTGCCACCAGTGGTCTGGACAGTGGCTACTACGAGCAGTACTTC. V usage is TRBV2 and J usage is TRBJ2-7, with D perhaps TRBD1 (6 bases). In germline, CDR1 is SNHLY, CDR2 FYNNEI. The CDR3 runs 15 residues.

This clonotype was found many times. The J gene is TRBJ2-7, the V gene TRBV27; tentative D call: TRBD2 (6 bases). Between the trimmed V and J ends, which lost 2 bases and 2 bases, there was a span of 7 bases. The CDR3 covers 13 residues. Germline V CDR1 and CDR2: MNHEY, SMNVEV (reference sequence). The CDR3 DNA reads TGTGCCAGCAGTTTACGGGAGACCTACGAGCAGTACTTC. Translated: CASSLRETYEQYF.

This chain connects TRBV29-1 to TRBJ2-1, with no clear D. V was cut by 3 bases and J by 9 bases, with 9 bases left in between. CDR3 size: 11 residues. Per germline, CDR1 SQVTM and CDR2 ANQGSEA. The CDR3 DNA reads as TGCAGCGTTGATCTCCGGATTGAGCAGTTCTTC. It translates to CSVDLRIEQFF.

Turning to this clonotype: Relative to the germline gene, one junction end is altered; a read error may explain this. This chain uses TRBV20-1 with TRBJ1-5, with D uncertain. This CDR3 has 12 amino acids. CDR1 is DFQATT, CDR2 SNEGSKA, per germline (reference sequence). The CDR3 is CSAEDRYQAQHF. The CDR3 coding sequence is TGCAGTGCGGAGGACCGCTATCAGGCCCAGCATTTT.

This clonotype was observed at least ten times. The V and J genes are TRBV20-1 and TRBJ2-7; 7 positions agree with TRBD2. This CDR3 spans 12 amino acids. From germline, CDR1 is DFQATT and CDR2 SNEGSKA (reference sequence). After removal of 3 bases from V and 5 bases from J, the junction contained 4 bases not matched to a gene. The CDR3 is CSASPSGDEQYF. The CDR3 region has the DNA TGCAGTGCTAGCCCGAGCGGGGACGAGCAGTACTTC.

The sample holds many counts of this clonotype. The V and J genes are TRBV27 and TRBJ2-5, with a possible D match to TRBD1 (5 bases). Looked up from germline, CDR1 is MNHEY and CDR2 is SMNVEV (reference sequence). The CDR3 covers 13 residues. V gave up 6 bases and J gave up 5 bases, with 13 bases separating them. CDR3 coding DNA: TGTGCCAGCAGCCCGACAGTTATGGAGACCCAGTACTTC. Translating it yields CASSPTVMETQYF.

Points on this clonotype: A read error may explain this, as a much larger clone is one base away. The V and J genes are TRBV6-1 and TRBJ1-5, with D uncertain. Per germline, CDR1 MNHNS and CDR2 SASEGT. The CDR3 spans 13 residues. CDR3 region: CAGSEFSNQPQHF. As DNA, the CDR3 is TGTGCCGGCAGTGAATTTAGCAATCAGCCCCAGCATTTT.

The chain joins TRBV20-1 to TRBJ1-3; a weak D match, TRBD1 (5 bases). This CDR3 spans 15 amino acids. Looked up from germline, CDR1 is DFQATT and CDR2 is SNEGSKA (reference sequence). V was pared by 1 base and J by 0 bases, with 10 bases between. This CDR3 reads CSARGIDSSGNTIYF. The CDR3 nucleotides are TGCAGTGCTAGAGGGATTGACAGCTCTGGAAACACCATATATTTT.

The V and J genes are TRBV25-1 and TRBJ1-2; D call uncertain. Germline V gene data show CDR1 as MGHDK and CDR2 as SYGVNS. CDR3 length equals 12 residues. V lost 2 bases and J 4 bases, leaving 5 bases between the germline ends. The CDR3 protein is CASSETPYGYTF. The CDR3 bases are TGTGCCAGCAGTGAAACCCCCTATGGCTACACCTTC.

In the case of this clonotype: A much larger clone lies one base from this, so it may be a read error. The CDR3 loop is CDSSPLSRGTYQETQYF. DNA for the CDR3: TGTGACAGCAGTCCCCTGAGTCGGGGAACGTACCAAGAGACCCAGTACTTC. This rearrangement joins TRBV27 to TRBJ2-5; possible D gene TRBD2, 5 bases. The CDR3 has 17 amino acids. The germline V gene encodes CDR1 MNHEY and CDR2 SMNVEV (reference sequence).

Details on this clonotype: Just one base apart from a much larger clone, this may be a read error. The chain combines TRBV27 with TRBJ2-2; D possibly matches TRBD1 or TRBD2 (5 bases each). Germline V gene data show CDR1 as MNHEY and CDR2 as SMNVEV (reference sequence). The CDR3 runs to 13 residues. As DNA, the CDR3 is TGTGCCAGCAGGGGACCCTACACCGGGGATCTGTTTTTT. Amino acids: CASRGPYTGDLFF.

The chain employs TRBV5-4 and TRBJ2-7; 7 bases line up with TRBD2. J gave up 5 bases and V 5 bases, and 19 bases lay outside the gene matches. The CDR3 totals 17 residues. Germline V gene lookup returns CDR1 SGHNT and CDR2 YYREEE (reference sequence). The CDR3 spells CASSEDPSGPNTHEQYF. CDR3 nucleotides: TGTGCCAGCAGTGAGGACCCTAGCGGTCCCAACACCCACGAGCAGTACTTC.

For this clonotype: Since a much larger clone is just one base distant, this may be a read error. This sequence joins TRBV6-6 and TRBJ2-5; D not resolved. This CDR3 contains 13 residues. The ends were cut back, 4 bases at V and 4 bases at J, with 10 bases in the middle. Germline V gene sequence: CDR1 MNHNY, CDR2 SVGAGI (reference sequence). CDR3 coding DNA: TGTGCCAGCAGTTCACGGTTTGGAGAGACCCAGTACTTC. It is translated as CASSSRFGETQYF.

This clonotype was seen at least ten times. This chain links TRBV6-2 or TRBV6-3 with TRBJ2-1; D uncertain. This CDR3 contains 15 residues. V was clipped by 4 bases and J by 3 bases, with 13 bases between them. Per the germline V gene, CDR1 is MNHEY and CDR2 is SVGEGT. CDR3 DNA sequence: TGTGCCAGCAGTTCCTATGGTCTCTTCTACAATGAGCAGTTCTTC. This encodes CASSSYGLFYNEQFF.

This clonotype was detected only a few times. This chain joins TRBV24-1 and TRBJ2-3; the D gene is possibly TRBD1 (5 bases). This CDR3 has 15 amino acids. Trimming pared 9 bases from V and 0 bases from J, leaving 15 bases between. Germline V CDR1 and CDR2: KGHDR, SFDVKD. The chain's CDR3 is CATQGRKSSTDTQYF. DNA for the CDR3: TGTGCCACCCAGGGCAGAAAGTCTAGCACAGATACGCAGTATTTT.

With regard to this clonotype: At one boundary the junction diverges from the germline segment, which might be a read error. The rearrangement links TRBV28 to TRBJ2-7; no clear D gene. CDR1 is MDHEN, CDR2 SYDVKM, per germline. The CDR3 totals 15 residues. CDR3 bases: TGTACCAGGAATTTAATTTTGGGGTATTGGGTCGAGCAGTACTTC. This sequence encodes CTRNLILGYWVEQYF.

The CDR3 DNA is TGTGCCATCAGTGCACAGGCCGCCGGGGAGCTGTTTTTT. It translates to CAISAQAAGELFF. The chain couples TRBV10-3 to TRBJ2-2, with D tentatively TRBD1 (5 bases). V shed 4 bases and J shed 6 bases, with 9 bases lying between them. CDR1 and CDR2 (germline): ENHRY, SYGVKD. This CDR3 comprises 13 residues.

The chain carries TRBV28 and TRBJ2-7; the D is unclear. CDR3 size: 13 residues. CDR1 MDHEN and CDR2 SYDVKM come from the germline V gene. Trimming stripped 2 bases from V and 3 bases from J, with 8 bases between. The CDR3 nucleotides are TGTGCCAGCAGTTTAATGGTAGTCTACGAGCAGTACTTC. This translates into CASSLMVVYEQYF. Variable domain in full (rest from reference TRBV28 and TRBJ2-7): DVKVTQSSRYLVKRTGEKVFLECVQDMDHENMFWYRQDPGLGLRLIYFSYDVKMKEKGDIPEGYSVSREKKERFSLILESASTNQTSMYLCASSLMVVYEQYFGPGTRLTVT.

The chain links TRBV4-1 to TRBJ1-4; tentative D call: TRBD1 (6 bases). V dropped 1 base and J dropped 5 bases, with 14 bases sitting between them. This CDR3 spans 16 amino acids. In germline, CDR1 is MGHRA, CDR2 YSYEKL. The CDR3 protein is CASSQGGRGANEKLFF. The CDR3 bases are TGCGCCAGCAGCCAAGGGGGACGGGGGGCGAATGAAAAACTGTTTTTT.

This chain links TRBV6-2 or TRBV6-3 with TRBJ2-1; D is possibly TRBD1 or TRBD2 (7 bases each). This CDR3 contains 15 residues. Germline lookup yields CDR1 MNHEY and CDR2 SVGEGT. Trimming shortened V by 6 bases and J by 4 bases, and 16 bases separated the two germline ends. The CDR3 DNA is TGTGCCAGCAGCAGGGGGGGGGGCTCTTACAATGAGCAGTTCTTC. It encodes CASSRGGGSYNEQFF.

This clonotype was found a few times. The chain links TRBV2 to TRBJ2-3, with D unclear. Trimming removed 6 bases at V and 1 base at J, with 5 bases between. The CDR3 has 12 residues. Germline V gives CDR1 SNHLY, CDR2 FYNNEI. The CDR3 here is CASRERTDTQYF. The CDR3 DNA reads as TGTGCCAGCAGGGAACGCACAGATACGCAGTATTTT. Using reference TRBV2 and TRBJ2-3 for the parts outside the CDR3, the full variable domain is EPEVTQTPSHQVTQMGQEVILRCVPISNHLYFYWYRQILGQKVEFLVSFYNNEISEKSEIFDDQFSVERPDGSNFTLKIRSTKLEDSAMYFCASRERTDTQYFGPGTRLTVL.